This T cell receptor beta chain was retrieved from a study of blood T cell repertoires in COVID-19. About the study: Some COVID-19 samples were acute and others convalescent; all came from the United States, Italy and Spain. PBMCs, B-cell-depleted T cells, or T cells provided the cDNA or gDNA that made up the material.

Original data processing: Amplified reference gene primers provided the basis for estimating nucleated cell counts. The assay was immunoSEQ multiplex PCR, and TCRdb's table has in-frame clones only and misses some. For V, J and clone size, that table is used; D and trimming come from the DNA. This sample has about 74,000 clones, with 80% found just once. V gave up 5 bases and J gave up 0 bases, with 8 bases separating them. The germline V gene encodes CDR1 MNHEY and CDR2 SMNVEV (reference sequence). The CDR3 contains 13 residues. Sequencing was carried out using peripheral blood. The clonotype was recovered from a human donor in a cohort sampled during active COVID-19. The chain joins TRBV27 to TRBJ2-7; D ambiguous. DNA for the CDR3: TGTGCCAGCAGTCCCTATGGCTCCTACGAGCAGTACTTC. As protein: CASSPYGSYEQYF.